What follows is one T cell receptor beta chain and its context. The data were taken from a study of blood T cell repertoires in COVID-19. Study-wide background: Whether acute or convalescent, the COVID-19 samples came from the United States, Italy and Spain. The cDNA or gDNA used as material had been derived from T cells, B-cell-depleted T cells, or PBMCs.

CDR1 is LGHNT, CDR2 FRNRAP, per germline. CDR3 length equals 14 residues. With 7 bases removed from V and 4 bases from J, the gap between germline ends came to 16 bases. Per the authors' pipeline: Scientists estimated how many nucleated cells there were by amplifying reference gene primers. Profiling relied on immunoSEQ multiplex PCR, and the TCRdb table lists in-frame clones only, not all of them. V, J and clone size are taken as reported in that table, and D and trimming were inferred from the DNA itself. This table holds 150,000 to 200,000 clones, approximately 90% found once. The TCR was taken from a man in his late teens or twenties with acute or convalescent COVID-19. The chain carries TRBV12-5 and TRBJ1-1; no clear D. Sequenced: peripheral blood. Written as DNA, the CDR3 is TGTGCTAGTGCCCTACCGAAAGCGGTCACTGAAGCTTTCTTT. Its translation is CASALPKAVTEAFF.